This T cell receptor beta chain was sequenced during a study of cytotoxic CD8 clonotypes in ibrutinib-treated CLL (dated by TCRdb to about 2021). Regarding the research as a whole: The cohort had ten to twelve relapsed/refractory and 15 treatment-naive patients; 17 to 18 were IGHV unmutated. Response samples were obtained after a median of approximately twelve months of treatment, with a range of roughly 6 to 36 months. Samples averaged approximately 260,000 productive templates and 80,000 to 100,000 productive rearrangements. Every sample from remission and from progressive disease was obtained while the patients were still on ibrutinib. Of the 80 to 95 participants in the trial, about two dozen had longitudinal samples available. Responses were partial in around 25 patients and complete in 2; after median around 68 months follow-up, 14 stayed in remission and 12 progressed. Cryopreserved peripheral blood mononuclear cells were obtained prior to treatment, at the time of response, and at either disease progression or sustained remission.

Each clonotype received, on average, 10x coverage in deep resolution sequencing performed on a MiSeq, where the target depth lay between 1 in 1 million and 1 in 200,000 T cells. The immunoSEQ hsTCRB Kit was used to generate the TCR beta libraries. From the authors' description of their analysis: ImmunoSEQ Data Assistant and ImmunoSEQ Analyzer were used for data analysis, and V, D and J genes were assigned according to IMGT definitions. Clonality, which ranges from 0 to 1, was calculated as one minus the normalized Shannon entropy of productive rearrangement frequencies. Only overrepresented clonotypes making up at least 0.05% of the repertoire of each patient were included in the public clonotype analysis. Repertoires from about a dozen age-matched healthy donors in immuneACCESS were used as clonality controls. TCRdb's version of the immuneACCESS table is confined to in-frame rearrangements and falls short of the full clone set. An unresolved V gene accounts for under half of the shortfall where checked; the remainder is of unknown origin. The D gene and trimming were derived from the DNA, and the V and J assignments and clone size from that table. Within this sample are tens of thousands of clones, with over 65% of them counted one time only. In total, the top ten clones hold roughly 20% of the sample.

Including cysteine and phenylalanine, the CDR3 has 16 amino acids. Only the CDR3 DNA is retained, 48 bases long and in frame from the first base. V is pruned by 4 bases and J by 2 bases, leaving 5 bases of the junction without a gene match. According to the germline V gene, CDR1 reads SGDLS and CDR2 reads YYNGEE. The study at large found these results: Baseline clonality exceeded that of age-matched healthy donors and correlated strongly with circulating CD8+ T-cell counts. Clonality increased at ibrutinib response, stayed stable in sustained remission, and fell back toward baseline at progression. Sustained-remission and progressing patients did not have matched sampling times, and lymph node repertoires were not examined. Public clonotypes were rare and either shrank or stayed stable during treatment, and the rise in clonality at ibrutinib response reflected expansion of private clonotypes.

About this clone: No antigen is known for it. No quality values exist for individual bases; no much larger clone is one base distant.

This sample's time point label indicates: approximately 2 years on ibrutinib. Around 2 micrograms of genomic DNA were extracted from cryopreserved PBMCs for TCR beta library preparation. High-throughput TCR beta sequencing was performed on longitudinal blood samples from CLL patients receiving ibrutinib monotherapy. Patients were enrolled in a phase 2 open-label single-center ibrutinib monotherapy trial. The specimen comprised PBMCs, sampled after 24 months of ibrutinib treatment. The V and J segments used are TRBV9 and TRBJ2-7, with 14 central nucleotides matching TRBD2. The sequence derives from a human donor with chronic lymphocytic leukemia. The CDR3 region has the sequence CASSTGTSGSPYEQYF. At the DNA level, the sequence is TGTGCCAGCAGCACCGGGACTAGCGGGAGCCCCTACGAGCAGTACTTC.